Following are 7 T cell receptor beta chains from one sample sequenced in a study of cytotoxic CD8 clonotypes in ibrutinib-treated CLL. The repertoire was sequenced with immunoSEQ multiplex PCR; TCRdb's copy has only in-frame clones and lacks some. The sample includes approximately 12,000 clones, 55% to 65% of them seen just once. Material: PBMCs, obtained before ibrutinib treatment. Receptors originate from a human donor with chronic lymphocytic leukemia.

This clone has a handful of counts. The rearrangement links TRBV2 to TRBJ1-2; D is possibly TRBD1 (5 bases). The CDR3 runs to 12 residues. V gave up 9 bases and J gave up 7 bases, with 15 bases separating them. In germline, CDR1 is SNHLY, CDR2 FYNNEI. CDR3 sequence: CASQLGGPGYTF. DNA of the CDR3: TGTGCCAGTCAACTGGGGGGACCTGGCTACACCTTC.

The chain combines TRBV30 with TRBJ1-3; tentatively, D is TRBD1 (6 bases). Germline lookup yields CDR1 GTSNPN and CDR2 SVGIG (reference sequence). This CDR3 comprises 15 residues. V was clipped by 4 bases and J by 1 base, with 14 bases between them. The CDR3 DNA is TGTGCCTGGAACGGGCAGGGGACTTCTGGAAACACCATATATTTT. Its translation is CAWNGQGTSGNTIYF.

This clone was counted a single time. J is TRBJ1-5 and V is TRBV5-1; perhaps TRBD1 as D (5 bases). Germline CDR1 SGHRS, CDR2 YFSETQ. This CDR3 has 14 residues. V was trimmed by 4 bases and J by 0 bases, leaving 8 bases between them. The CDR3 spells CASSRGDSNQPQHF. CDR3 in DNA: TGCGCCAGCAGCCGGGGGGATAGCAATCAGCCCCAGCATTTT.

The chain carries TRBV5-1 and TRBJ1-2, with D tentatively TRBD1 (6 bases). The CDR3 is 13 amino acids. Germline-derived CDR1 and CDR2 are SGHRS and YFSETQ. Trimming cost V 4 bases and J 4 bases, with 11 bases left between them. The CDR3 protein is CASSLQGSYGYTF. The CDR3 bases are TGCGCCAGCAGCCTACAGGGAAGCTATGGCTACACCTTC.

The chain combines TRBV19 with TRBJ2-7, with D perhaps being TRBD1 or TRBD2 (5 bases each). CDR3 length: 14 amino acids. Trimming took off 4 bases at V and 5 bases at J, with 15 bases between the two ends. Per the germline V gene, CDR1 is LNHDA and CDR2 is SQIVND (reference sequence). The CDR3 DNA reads TGTGCCAGTAGTACCGGGACCGGCTTTGACGAGCAGTACTTC. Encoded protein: CASSTGTGFDEQYF.

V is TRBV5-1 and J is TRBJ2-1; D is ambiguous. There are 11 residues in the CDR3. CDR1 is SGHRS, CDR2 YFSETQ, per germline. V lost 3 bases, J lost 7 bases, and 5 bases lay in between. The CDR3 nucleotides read TGCGCCAGCAGCTCCGGGAATGAGCAGTTCTTC. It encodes CASSSGNEQFF.

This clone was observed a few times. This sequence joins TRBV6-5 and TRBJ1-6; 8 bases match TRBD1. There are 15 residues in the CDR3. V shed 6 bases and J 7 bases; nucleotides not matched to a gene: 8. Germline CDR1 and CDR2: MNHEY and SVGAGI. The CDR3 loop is CASRPSGGENSPLHF. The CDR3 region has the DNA TGTGCCAGCAGGCCTTCAGGGGGCGAGAATTCACCCCTCCACTTT.